The T cell receptor (beta chain) described here comes from a study of neurological immune-mediated disorders. This CDR3 region has 16 residues. The trim removed 2 bases at V and 5 bases at J, leaving 11 bases unmatched. The germline CDR1 and CDR2 sequences are SGHRS and YFSETQ. In TCRdb, the 5' RACE reads were re-called with MiXCR into one record per CDR3 protein. Of around 53,000 distinct CDR3 sequences in the sample, about 4% were seen once. This clonotype was seen a handful of times. The sequencing sample was made of PBMCs. The chain combines TRBV5-1 with TRBJ2-3; TRBD2 matches 7 bases. The source of this sequence is a man aged 45-65 years with multiple sclerosis. CDR3 in DNA: TGCGCCAGCAGCTTTTCCGGGACTATTATTATAGATACGCAGTATTTT. It is translated as CASSFSGTIIIDTQYF. Variable domain in full (rest from reference TRBV5-1 and TRBJ2-3): KAGVTQTPRYLIKTRGQQVTLSCSPISGHRSVSWYQQTPGQGLQFLFEYFSETQRNKGNFPGRFSGRQFSNSRSEMNVSTLELGDSALYLCASSFSGTIIIDTQYFGPGTRLTVL.